The rows below give T cell receptor beta chains drawn from one sample of a study of CD8 T cells in ankylosing spondylitis. A single record per CDR3 protein comes from TCRdb applying MiXCR to the 5' RACE reads. The sample has 300,000 to 400,000 distinct CDR3 sequences, roughly 10% seen once; the top ten hold roughly 9.2%. Sequences were obtained from blood, either unsorted or a sorted T cell fraction (not recorded which). The receptors come from a female donor with ankylosing spondylitis or in good health (not recorded which). Both conserved end residues are part of each CDR3. The D gene is left open where the match is weak. Clone size is stated in some rows and not others, as once, few, many or a class when expanded.

TRBV10-2	-	-	TRBJ2-7	CASSEGFYEQYF	TGCGCCAGCAGTGAAGGATTCTACGAGCAGTACTTC
TRBV6-5	-	-	TRBJ1-2	CASSYFSGGSLYYGYTF	TGTGCCAGCAGTTACTTCAGTGGGGGCAGCCTATACTATGGCTACACCTTC
TRBV5-1	few	-	TRBJ1-6	CASSPDLGNSPLHF	TGCGCCAGCAGTCCGGACCTGGGTAATTCACCCCTCCACTTT
TRBV7-2	-	-	TRBJ2-1	CASNLEGSYNEQFF	TGTGCCAGCAACTTAGAGGGGTCCTACAATGAACAGTTCTTC
TRBV7-2	-	-	TRBJ1-3	CASSRMQTGGNTIYF	TGTGCCAGCAGCCGCATGCAGACAGGAGGGAACACCATATATTTT
TRBV7-6	-	-	TRBJ2-1	CASSLSPTGKRNEQFF	TGTGCCAGCAGCTTAAGCCCGACGGGTAAAAGGAATGAGCAGTTCTTC
TRBV12-3/TRBV12-4	-	-	TRBJ2-2	CASSFQRRSGELFF	TGTGCCAGCAGTTTCCAGCGGCGGAGCGGGGAGCTGTTTTTT
TRBV7-8	-	TRBD1	TRBJ2-7	CASSLHRGEQYF	TGTGCCAGCAGCTTGCACAGGGGCGAGCAGTACTTC
TRBV24-1	many	-	TRBJ1-1	CATSDPWQGSGAFF	TGTGCCACCAGTGACCCTTGGCAGGGGTCGGGAGCTTTCTTT
TRBV7-9	-	TRBD2	TRBJ2-1	CASSLIAGQQFF	TGTGCCAGCAGCCTCATAGCGGGACAGCAGTTCTTC
TRBV5-1	many	-	TRBJ2-3	CASSLTVLFTDTQYF	TGCGCCAGCAGCTTAACGGTCTTATTCACAGATACGCAGTATTTT
TRBV6-1	many	TRBD2	TRBJ2-4	CASSPPNSGGAHIQYF	TGTGCCAGCAGTCCCCCGAATAGCGGGGGGGCACACATTCAGTACTTC
TRBV5-1	many	-	TRBJ1-4	CASSLYGQNEKLFF	TGCGCCAGCAGCTTGTATGGTCAAAATGAAAAACTGTTTTTT
TRBV5-4	many	-	TRBJ2-2	CASSLRGGSSTGELFF	TGTGCCAGCAGCTTGAGGGGTGGCAGCTCCACCGGGGAGCTGTTTTTT
TRBV19	many	-	TRBJ1-4	CASSIVGNEKLFF	TGTGCCAGTAGTATCGTCGGGAATGAAAAACTGTTTTTT
TRBV28	-	-	TRBJ1-2	CASIRAGEGYGYTF	TGTGCCAGCATTCGCGCAGGGGAGGGCTATGGCTACACCTTC
TRBV7-8	many	-	TRBJ2-1	CASSYRNYIEQFF	TGTGCCAGCAGCTACCGTAATTATATTGAGCAGTTCTTC
TRBV10-2	many	TRBD2	TRBJ2-1	CASSEGTSRKEQFF	TGCGCCAGCAGTGAGGGGACTAGTCGTAAGGAGCAGTTCTTC
TRBV5-1	many	-	TRBJ2-1	CASSLASTDNEQFF	TGCGCCAGCAGCTTGGCTAGTACGGACAATGAGCAGTTCTTC
TRBV5-1	-	TRBD1	TRBJ2-2	CASSRDSPNTGELFF	TGCGCCAGCAGTCGGGACAGTCCTAACACCGGGGAGCTGTTTTTT
TRBV20-1	many	-	TRBJ2-7	CSARAKAHYEQYF	TGCAGTGCTAGAGCAAAGGCCCACTACGAGCAGTACTTC
TRBV7-3	-	-	TRBJ2-2	CASSPQNNVGTGELFF	TGTGCCAGCAGCCCCCAAAACAACGTCGGGACCGGGGAGCTGTTTTTT
TRBV28	-	TRBD1	TRBJ2-7	CASTISVGGGGSYEQYF	TGTGCCAGCACCATTTCTGTAGGGGGCGGCGGATCCTACGAGCAGTACTTC
TRBV3-1	few	TRBD2	TRBJ2-5	CASSRRGRGDQETQYF	TGTGCCAGCAGCCGCCGCGGACGGGGGGACCAAGAGACCCAGTACTTC
TRBV7-9	few	-	TRBJ2-1	CASSFPGKGSEQFF	TGTGCCAGCAGCTTTCCGGGTAAGGGGAGTGAGCAGTTCTTC
TRBV29-1	many	-	TRBJ2-2	CSVRPGGAGELFF	TGCAGCGTTCGACCAGGGGGGGCCGGGGAGCTGTTTTTT
TRBV20-1	few	TRBD2	TRBJ2-1	CSARSPRLAGGWNEQFF	TGCAGTGCTAGATCCCCCCGACTAGCGGGGGGGTGGAATGAGCAGTTCTTC
TRBV10-3	many	-	TRBJ1-1	CAISIGDAGEAFF	TGTGCCATCAGCATAGGGGATGCCGGTGAAGCTTTCTTT
TRBV7-6	many	TRBD2	TRBJ2-1	CASSLDPGGVNEQFF	TGTGCCAGCAGCTTAGATCCGGGAGGTGTCAATGAGCAGTTCTTC
TRBV11-2	many	TRBD2	TRBJ2-7	CASSHSTGLAGLSYEQYF	TGTGCCAGCAGCCATAGTACGGGACTAGCGGGGTTATCCTACGAGCAGTACTTC
TRBV20-1	many	-	TRBJ2-7	CSAWERRQVYEQYF	TGCAGTGCTTGGGAGCGCAGGCAGGTGTACGAGCAGTACTTC
TRBV18	-	-	TRBJ2-7	CASSDLSIAWQYF	TGTGCCAGCTCCGACCTCTCCATTGCTTGGCAGTACTTC
TRBV20-1	many	TRBD1	TRBJ1-2	CSAPSQGGKSGYTF	TGCAGTGCACCCTCACAGGGGGGCAAGTCTGGCTACACCTTC